The 19 T cell receptor beta chains below come from one sample, sequenced in a study of T-cell reconstitution after alpha-beta-depleted transplantation in children. Molecular barcoding with unique molecular identifiers was used for the TCRbeta library. Each CDR3 protein gets one entry after TCRdb re-called the PCR reads with MiXCR. The table shows under 350,000 distinct CDR3 sequences, with 9.9% occurring only once. Sequenced material: PBMCs from the stem cell graft donor, taken from the stem cell graft. All receptors come from a human donor who donated a stem cell graft to a child with SCID.

This chain joins TRBV18 and TRBJ2-2; D not certain. Trimming removed 1 base at V and 5 bases at J, with 8 bases between. The CDR3 covers 14 residues. Germline V lookup: CDR1 KGHSH, CDR2 LQKENI. This chain's CDR3 is CASSPRLSTGELFF. The DNA for the CDR3 is TGTGCCAGCTCACCACGCCTCTCTACCGGGGAGCTGTTTTTT.

V is TRBV7-2 and J is TRBJ1-1; the D is unclear. Deletions cut 3 bases from V and 10 bases from J, with 15 bases between. The length of the CDR3 is 13 residues. CDR1 SGHTA and CDR2 FQGNSA come from the germline V gene. The CDR3 DNA follows: TGTGCCAGCAGCTTGTTTATCGGCGCTGGAGCTTTCTTT. Encoded protein: CASSLFIGAGAFF.

Here the CDR3 reads CASSVLPGTGNNYGYTF. CDR3 DNA sequence: TGTGCCAGCAGCGTACTCCCCGGGACAGGGAATAACTATGGCTACACCTTC. The chain carries TRBV5-6 and TRBJ1-2, with 9 nucleotides matching TRBD1. Germline V gives CDR1 SGHDT, CDR2 YYEEEE. This CDR3 is 17 amino acids long. Unmatched junction bases numbered 11, after V lost 4 bases and J lost 1 base.

The chain carries TRBV5-5 and TRBJ2-3; weak D call: TRBD1 (6 bases). Trimming removed 4 bases from V and 0 bases from J, with 9 bases in between. Germline V gene data show CDR1 as SGHKS and CDR2 as YYEKEE (reference sequence). CDR3 length: 14 amino acids. In DNA form, the CDR3 reads TGTGCCAGCAGCCCCAGGGGAAGCACAGATACGCAGTATTTT. Translated: CASSPRGSTDTQYF.

The gene calls are TRBV20-1 and TRBJ1-6; D is ambiguous. The length of the CDR3 is 17 residues. Germline-derived CDR1 and CDR2 are DFQATT and SNEGSKA (reference sequence). With 0 bases removed from V and 3 bases from J, the gap between germline ends came to 15 bases. The CDR3 sequence is CSARDSVTWGYNSPLHF. The CDR3 DNA reads TGCAGTGCTAGAGATTCGGTTACGTGGGGCTATAATTCACCCCTCCACTTT.

This clonotype has a handful of counts. This rearrangement joins TRBV20-1 to TRBJ2-1, with a weak D call TRBD1 (6 bases). CDR1 is DFQATT and CDR2 is SNEGSKA in the germline V gene (reference sequence). The CDR3 totals 13 residues. The V end lost 6 bases, the J end lost 7 bases, and 16 bases lay between the germline ends. CDR3 sequence: CSAPNTRGNEQFF. The CDR3 DNA sequence: TGCAGTGCGCCGAACACCAGGGGAAATGAGCAGTTCTTC.

The rearrangement uses TRBV29-1 and TRBJ2-7, with D unresolved. Deletions cut 1 base from V and 0 bases from J, with 10 bases between. Germline V gene sequence: CDR1 SQVTM, CDR2 ANQGSEA. The CDR3 covers 14 residues. The CDR3: CSVEAPTSSYEQYF. CDR3 DNA sequence: TGCAGCGTTGAAGCACCAACATCCTCCTACGAGCAGTACTTC.

The rearrangement joins TRBV5-6 to TRBJ2-5; 10 nucleotides match TRBD2. The V and J ends lost 4 bases and 2 bases, in that order; junction bases with no gene match: 5. Germline V gene lookup returns CDR1 SGHDT and CDR2 YYEEEE. This CDR3 region has 15 residues. CDR3 loop: CASSGGLANQETQYF. CDR3 DNA: TGTGCCAGCAGCGGGGGACTAGCGAATCAAGAGACCCAGTACTTC.

The chain recombines TRBV5-1 with TRBJ2-3; 7 nucleotides align to TRBD1. The CDR3 spans 14 residues. The V gene's germline CDR1 is SGHRS and CDR2 YFSETQ. With 1 base clipped from V and 4 bases from J, the junction kept 3 bases outside the gene matches. The CDR3 loop is CASSLSQGADTQYF. The CDR3 DNA is TGCGCCAGCAGCTTGTCTCAGGGGGCAGATACGCAGTATTTT. Based on the CDR3 plus reference TRBV5-1 and TRBJ2-3, the full variable domain is KAGVTQTPRYLIKTRGQQVTLSCSPISGHRSVSWYQQTPGQGLQFLFEYFSETQRNKGNFPGRFSGRQFSNSRSEMNVSTLELGDSALYLCASSLSQGADTQYFGPGTRLTVL.

Ten or more counts support this clonotype. V gene TRBV5-1 combines with J gene TRBJ1-1; no definite D call. The V end was cut by 0 bases, the J end by 3 bases, with 12 bases between. The CDR3 covers 15 residues. Germline V gene lookup returns CDR1 SGHRS and CDR2 YFSETQ. CDR3 sequence: CASSLAGVLDTEAFF. CDR3 bases: TGCGCCAGCAGCTTGGCCGGGGTGTTGGACACTGAAGCTTTCTTT.

This rearrangement joins TRBV20-1 to TRBJ1-3, with D perhaps matching TRBD1 (6 bases). V lost 5 bases and J 3 bases, leaving 11 bases between the germline ends. The V gene's germline CDR1 is DFQATT and CDR2 SNEGSKA (reference sequence). There are 13 residues in the CDR3. CDR3 nucleotides: TGCAGTGCTGAGGACAGAGTTGGAAACACCATATATTTT. As protein: CSAEDRVGNTIYF.

This clonotype was recorded many times. This sequence joins TRBV2 and TRBJ2-3, with a possible D match to TRBD1 (5 bases). Germline CDR1 reads SNHLY; CDR2 reads FYNNEI. The CDR3 is 15 amino acids. V was clipped by 3 bases and J by 0 bases, with 10 bases between them. CDR3 loop: CASSDGRESTDTQYF. DNA of the CDR3: TGTGCCAGCAGTGACGGCAGGGAAAGCACAGATACGCAGTATTTT.

The sample holds many counts of this clonotype. The chain recombines TRBV19 with TRBJ1-1; D call uncertain. Germline V CDR1 and CDR2: LNHDA, SQIVND (reference sequence). V gave up 11 bases and J gave up 0 bases, with 13 bases separating them. The CDR3 is made up of 13 amino acids. The CDR3 loop is CASSPGMNTEAFF. In DNA, the CDR3 is TGTGCCTCTTCACCCGGAATGAACACTGAAGCTTTCTTT.

The rearrangement links TRBV5-1 to TRBJ2-6, with a tentative D call TRBD1 (5 bases). The CDR3 totals 17 residues. Germline V gene lookup returns CDR1 SGHRS and CDR2 YFSETQ. Trimming stripped 4 bases from V and 0 bases from J, with 14 bases between. CDR3 coding DNA: TGCGCCAGCAGCCGGGCCCAGGGCGCCTCTGGGGCCAACGTCCTGACTTTC. This encodes CASSRAQGASGANVLTF.

The chain uses TRBV5-1 and TRBJ1-1; no firm D call. The V end was cut by 0 bases, the J end by 3 bases, with 9 bases between. CDR1 and CDR2 from the germline V gene are SGHRS and YFSETQ. The CDR3 is made up of 14 amino acids. Here the CDR3 reads CASSLAEAHTEAFF. CDR3 DNA: TGCGCCAGCAGCTTGGCCGAAGCTCACACTGAAGCTTTCTTT.

This clonotype was found a few times. The J gene is TRBJ2-7, the V gene TRBV5-1; D is unclear. V was pared by 0 bases and J by 5 bases, with 9 bases between. CDR1 is SGHRS and CDR2 is YFSETQ in the germline V gene. The CDR3 consists of 13 residues. The DNA of the CDR3 is TGCGCCAGCAGCTTGGCTCTGTGGCACGAGCAGTACTTC. Translation gives CASSLALWHEQYF.

This clonotype was recorded at least ten times. The chain uses TRBV7-3 and TRBJ2-1; no clear D. There are 13 residues in the CDR3. Germline V gives CDR1 SGHTA, CDR2 FQGTGA. V was cut by 1 base and J by 5 bases, with 6 bases left in between. The CDR3 region is CASSLKRDNEQFF. CDR3 nucleotides: TGTGCCAGCAGCTTAAAAAGGGACAATGAGCAGTTCTTC.

The genes are TRBV27 and TRBJ1-5; D possibly corresponds to TRBD1 (5 bases). The CDR3 has 15 residues. Trimming took 6 bases from V and 6 from J, leaving 18 bases between them. From germline, CDR1 is MNHEY and CDR2 SMNVEV (reference sequence). CDR3 in amino acids: CASSGTPGLRQPQHF. CDR3 sequence (DNA): TGTGCCAGCAGCGGGACGCCAGGGTTACGTCAGCCCCAGCATTTT.

This clonotype was detected many times. The V gene is TRBV6-1, the J gene TRBJ2-7; the D gene is possibly TRBD2 (6 bases). V was pared by 11 bases and J by 7 bases, with 18 bases between. This CDR3 has 12 residues. Looked up from germline, CDR1 is MNHNS and CDR2 is SASEGT. The CDR3 protein is CACFGGLREQYF. The DNA for the CDR3 is TGTGCCTGCTTCGGAGGGCTGAGGGAGCAGTACTTC.